Sequencing of this TCR beta chain was carried out in a study of T-cell memory formation after mild COVID-19. V trimming: 4 bases; J trimming: 0 bases; junction bases outside the gene matches: 5. This CDR3 is built from 16 residues. The germline V gene has CDR1 KGHDR and CDR2 SFDVKD. Sample barcodes and UMIs were carried by the TCR alpha and TCR beta cDNA libraries that 5'RACE generated with constant-segment primers. TCRdb re-called the 5' RACE reads through MiXCR, storing one row per CDR3 protein. The table lists approximately 450,000 distinct CDR3 sequences, around a sixth of them singletons. This clonotype was sampled from an adult woman who had mild COVID-19 (a few samples of this study predate the infection). Cell type and time point are not known. The chain carries TRBV24-1 and TRBJ1-5, with 7 nucleotides matching TRBD1. Input material: PBMCs or a T cell subset sorted from them (not recorded which). In DNA form, the CDR3 reads TGTGCCACCAGTGACCCGACAGGGAATAGCAATCAGCCCCAGCATTTT. Residues: CATSDPTGNSNQPQHF.